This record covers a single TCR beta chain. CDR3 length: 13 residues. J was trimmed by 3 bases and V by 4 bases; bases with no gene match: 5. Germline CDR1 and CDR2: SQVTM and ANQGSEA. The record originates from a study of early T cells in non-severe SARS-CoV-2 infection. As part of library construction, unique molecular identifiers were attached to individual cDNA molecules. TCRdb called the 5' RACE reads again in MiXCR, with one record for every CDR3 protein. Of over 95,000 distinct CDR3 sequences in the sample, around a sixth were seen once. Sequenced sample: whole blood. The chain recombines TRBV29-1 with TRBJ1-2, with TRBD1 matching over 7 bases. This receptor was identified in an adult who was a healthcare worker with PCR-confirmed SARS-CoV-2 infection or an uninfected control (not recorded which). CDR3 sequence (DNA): TGCAGCGTTGCCGGCGACAGGGACTATGGCTACACCTTC. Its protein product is CSVAGDRDYGYTF.